These T cell receptor beta chains were read from a single sample in a study of blood T cell repertoires in COVID-19. Assay used: immunoSEQ multiplex PCR; TCRdb lists only in-frame clones, some missing. The sample comprises approximately 56,000 clones, around 84% of which are singletons, and around 13% rests with the top ten. Sequenced sample: peripheral blood. These receptor sequences come from a woman aged 80 or older with acute or convalescent COVID-19. Both conserved end residues are part of each CDR3. D genes are given only for firm matches. Clone size appears in some rows only: once, few, many, or a class for an expanded clone.

CDR3nt	CDR3aa	abundance	d_gene	v_gene	j_gene
TGTGCCAGCAGCCCCAATGCCTGGGGGAGGGATGGCTACACCTTC	CASSPNAWGRDGYTF	many	-	TRBV11-2	TRBJ1-2
TGTGCCAGCAGCTCATACACAGATAATTCACCCCTCCACTTT	CASSSYTDNSPLHF	-	-	TRBV11-3	TRBJ1-6
TGTGCCAGCAGTTATTCGAGTGAGGCCTTTAACTATGGCTACACCTTC	CASSYSSEAFNYGYTF	-	-	TRBV6-9	TRBJ1-2
TGTGCCAGCAGTATACGGGACACGCAAGGCTACACCTTC	CASSIRDTQGYTF	-	-	TRBV12-3/TRBV12-4	TRBJ1-2
TGTGCCAGCAGGCCCGACAGAGTAAATGAAAAACTGTTTTTT	CASRPDRVNEKLFF	-	-	TRBV6-5	TRBJ1-4
TGTGCCAGCAGCTCCCGGGACAGGGCTGGCTACACCTTC	CASSSRDRAGYTF	-	TRBD1	TRBV7-2	TRBJ1-2
TGCGCCAGCAACTTGGATTTTCGGACCGGGGAGCTGTTTTTT	CASNLDFRTGELFF	once	-	TRBV5-1	TRBJ2-2
TGTGCCAGCAGTGAAATTCGTCCTACTAGCACAGATACGCAGTATTTT	CASSEIRPTSTDTQYF	once	-	TRBV6-1	TRBJ2-3
TGTGCCAGCAGCCGCGGGGGAAACTACGAGCAGTACTTC	CASSRGGNYEQYF	once	TRBD2	TRBV6-2/TRBV6-3	TRBJ2-7
TGTGCCAGCAGCCTAGTGGGACAGATCTATGGCTACACCTTC	CASSLVGQIYGYTF	-	TRBD1	TRBV5-4	TRBJ1-2
TGTGCCAGCAGTGACAGGGGGGGCACCGGGGAGCTGTTTTTT	CASSDRGGTGELFF	-	-	TRBV6-4	TRBJ2-2
TGTGCCAGCAGCTTAGCGGCGACAGGACCCGGGGAGCTGTTTTTT	CASSLAATGPGELFF	few	-	TRBV7-2	TRBJ2-2
TGTGCCAGCAGCTTAGCCTCGCGGGGGGGCCTTGAGACCCAGTACTTC	CASSLASRGGLETQYF	many	TRBD2	TRBV7-2	TRBJ2-5
TGTGCCAGCTCACCAGCGGCGGGGGGGAGGCAAGAGACCCAGTACTTC	CASSPAAGGRQETQYF	-	TRBD2	TRBV18	TRBJ2-5
TGTGCCTGGAGTTTTGGAGGGGATGGTGGCTACACCTTC	CAWSFGGDGGYTF	-	-	TRBV30	TRBJ1-2
TGTGCCTGGAATTTTCGACAGTTGGATAATTCACCCCTCCACTTT	CAWNFRQLDNSPLHF	-	-	TRBV30	TRBJ1-6
TGTGCCAGTAGTCCGGGACAGGGGTACAATCAGCCCCAGCATTTT	CASSPGQGYNQPQHF	-	TRBD1	TRBV19	TRBJ1-5
TGTGCCACCAGCAGAGAGGGGGGGCTATGGGGCACTGAAGCTTTCTTT	CATSREGGLWGTEAFF	-	-	TRBV15	TRBJ1-1
TGTGCCAGCTCACCAGGACTAGGGCCCAACGAGCAGTACTTC	CASSPGLGPNEQYF	-	TRBD2	TRBV18	TRBJ2-7
TGTGCCAGCAGTTTATCGGCCGGACAGGGGCCCTACGAGCAGTACTTC	CASSLSAGQGPYEQYF	few	TRBD1	TRBV27	TRBJ2-7
TGTGCCACCAGTGATAGGGACAGGGGTAAAGATACGCAGTATTTT	CATSDRDRGKDTQYF	once	TRBD1	TRBV24-1	TRBJ2-3
TGTGCCAGCAGCGGGGAGCGGGGGGGCAACACCGGGGAGCTGTTTTTT	CASSGERGGNTGELFF	-	TRBD2	TRBV5-5	TRBJ2-2
TGTGCCAGCCGGACAGTGACCGGGGAGCTGTTTTTT	CASRTVTGELFF	few	-	TRBV19	TRBJ2-2
TGTGCCAGCAGTGATGGGGGACTAGCGATTAGGGAGCTGTTTTTT	CASSDGGLAIRELFF	-	TRBD2	TRBV2	TRBJ2-2
TGTGCCAGCAGTTACTCTGGGACAGGGGTCTACGAGCAGTACTTC	CASSYSGTGVYEQYF	-	TRBD1	TRBV6-6	TRBJ2-7
TGTGCTAGTGGGGCCGGGAGCTCCTATAATTCACCCCTCCACTTT	CASGAGSSYNSPLHF	once	-	TRBV12-5	TRBJ1-6
TGTGCCTGGAGTCGGACTGACCGTAATTCACCCCTCCACTTT	CAWSRTDRNSPLHF	-	-	TRBV30	TRBJ1-6
TGTGCCAGCAGTTTATGGGCAGTCAACACTGAAGCTTTCTTT	CASSLWAVNTEAFF	-	-	TRBV27	TRBJ1-1
TGCAGCGCTACTAGCACAGATACGCAGTATTTT	CSATSTDTQYF	-	-	TRBV29-1	TRBJ2-3
TGTGCCGGAAGGTCGGGGGGTTATAATTCACCCCTCCACTTT	CAGRSGGYNSPLHF	-	-	TRBV6-6	TRBJ1-6
TGTGCCAGTAGTAGCAGCGGGGGGCCCTATAGCACAGATACGCAGTATTTT	CASSSSGGPYSTDTQYF	-	TRBD2	TRBV19	TRBJ2-3
TGTGCCTCCACCCGCGGGGGGGCCCATGGAAACACCATATATTTT	CASTRGGAHGNTIYF	-	-	TRBV30	TRBJ1-3
TGTGCCAGCTCATCTGCCGACAGGGGTGGATTTGAAAAACTGTTTTTT	CASSSADRGGFEKLFF	-	TRBD1	TRBV18	TRBJ1-4
TGTGCCAGCAGCATACAGGGGGCGAGACAGGAGACCCAGTACTTC	CASSIQGARQETQYF	-	TRBD1	TRBV7-9	TRBJ2-5
TGCGCCAGCAGCCAAGATAGGACTATCGGGGGGGCCTCCTACGAGCAGTACTTC	CASSQDRTIGGASYEQYF	-	TRBD2	TRBV4-1	TRBJ2-7
TGTGCCAGCAGCCCCCGGCTAGCGGGGAACACCGGGGAGCTGTTTTTT	CASSPRLAGNTGELFF	-	TRBD2	TRBV3-1/TRBV3-2	TRBJ2-2
TGTGCCAGCAGTCCCCGGGGACAGCTGAACACCGGGGAGCTGTTTTTT	CASSPRGQLNTGELFF	-	TRBD1	TRBV6-2/TRBV6-3	TRBJ2-2
TGTGCCATCAGTGAGGCGGGGGTAAGGCCCCGCTTCCTTTCCTATGGCTACACCTTC	CAISEAGVRPRFLSYGYTF	-	-	TRBV10-3	TRBJ1-2
TGTGCCAGCAGCTTAGTTGGGACAGGGAGTGGCTACACCTTC	CASSLVGTGSGYTF	-	TRBD1	TRBV7-8	TRBJ1-2
TGTGCCAGCAGCTTAACAGGCGGACTAGCGGGGGCCGATGAGCAGTTCTTC	CASSLTGGLAGADEQFF	-	TRBD2	TRBV11-2	TRBJ2-1
TGCGCCAGCAGCTCTACTCCGACAGGGGAGGGGACTGAAGCTTTCTTT	CASSSTPTGEGTEAFF	-	TRBD1	TRBV5-1	TRBJ1-1
TGTGCCTGGAGTGGCGGGACAGGAGGAGATTCACCCCTCCACTTT	CAWSGGTGGDSPLHF	-	TRBD1	TRBV30	TRBJ1-6
TGTGCCAGCAGTCGGTCTTCACCCCTCCACTTT	CASSRSSPLHF	-	-	TRBV6-5	TRBJ1-6
TGTGCCAGCAGCCCCCCCGGGACTCCTCCTTACGAGCAGTACTTC	CASSPPGTPPYEQYF	-	-	TRBV9	TRBJ2-7
TGTGCCAGCAGTTTTCGACCACAGGGTGTGAGCAATCAGCCCCAGCATTTT	CASSFRPQGVSNQPQHF	-	-	TRBV27	TRBJ1-5
TGCGCCAGCAGCTTGCCCGGGAGCAACGAGCAGTACTTC	CASSLPGSNEQYF	-	-	TRBV5-1	TRBJ2-7
TGTGCCAGCAGTGAGGATTGGCGGGGCCCCACGGAGCAGTTCTTC	CASSEDWRGPTEQFF	-	-	TRBV2	TRBJ2-1
TGTGCCAGTAGTGTCATCCTTAATGCGGGGGGAGCCAAAAACATTCAGTACTTC	CASSVILNAGGAKNIQYF	-	TRBD2	TRBV19	TRBJ2-4